Listed here are 28 T cell receptor beta chains from one sample, sequenced in a study of blood T cell repertoires in COVID-19. The protocol was immunoSEQ multiplex PCR, while the TCRdb copy is restricted to in-frame clones and leaves out a portion. The data contain hundreds of thousands of clones, over 75% of them seen just once; the ten biggest clones take up 9.5%. The sample was PBMCs or T cells enriched from blood (not recorded which). The receptors were sampled from a woman between 40 and 55 years old who had recovered from COVID-19.

This chain links TRBV7-3 with TRBJ2-7, with D possibly TRBD2 on 6 matching bases. Germline-derived CDR1 and CDR2 are SGHTA and FQGTGA. Trimming took off 2 bases at V and 6 bases at J, with 11 bases between the two ends. This CDR3 spans 13 amino acids. Here the CDR3 DNA reads TGTGCCAGCAGCTTAGGCGGGGAATCCGAGCAGTACTTC. This encodes CASSLGGESEQYF.

This sequence joins TRBV9 and TRBJ2-7, with a possible D match to TRBD2 (5 bases). V was cut by 2 bases and J by 0 bases, with 12 bases left in between. From germline, CDR1 is SGDLS and CDR2 YYNGEE. This CDR3 contains 15 residues. The CDR3 bases are TGTGCCAGCAGCGTTGGGGAGAGCAACTCCTACGAGCAGTACTTC. Protein sequence: CASSVGESNSYEQYF. Variable domain in full (rest from reference TRBV9 and TRBJ2-7): DSGVTQTPKHLITATGQRVTLRCSPRSGDLSVYWYQQSLDQGLQFLIQYYNGEERAKGNILERFSAQQFPDLHSELNLSSLELGDSALYFCASSVGESNSYEQYFGPGTRLTVT.

The chain links TRBV12-3 or TRBV12-4 to TRBJ1-1; TRBD1 agrees at 7 bases. With V trimmed by 8 bases and J by 5 bases, 8 bases remained unmatched. The CDR3 has 13 amino acids. CDR3 sequence: CASAQGGRTEAFF. The CDR3 coding sequence is TGTGCCAGCGCCCAGGGGGGTCGGACTGAAGCTTTCTTT.

This clone was picked up one time. V and J are TRBV5-6 and TRBJ2-7, with D perhaps matching TRBD1 (5 bases). CDR1 is SGHDT, CDR2 YYEEEE, per germline. The CDR3 has 15 residues. The ends were cut back, 1 base at V and 0 bases at J, with 11 bases in the middle. CDR3 protein: CASSLWQGTSYEQYF. CDR3 sequence (DNA): TGTGCCAGCAGCTTGTGGCAGGGAACCTCCTACGAGCAGTACTTC.

The chain recombines TRBV7-2 with TRBJ1-1, with a tentative D call TRBD1 (5 bases). V was cut by 3 bases and J by 5 bases, with 13 bases left in between. This CDR3 has 14 residues. CDR1 SGHTA and CDR2 FQGNSA come from the germline V gene. The DNA for the CDR3 is TGTGCCAGCAGCTTCGTTGGGGGGAGGACTGAAGCTTTCTTT. It specifies CASSFVGGRTEAFF.

The chain joins TRBV7-2 to TRBJ2-7; TRBD2 matches at 8 bases. The CDR3 has 16 residues. V was clipped by 1 base and J by 0 bases; unmatched bases: 5. CDR1 SGHTA and CDR2 FQGNSA come from the germline V gene. The CDR3 DNA sequence: TGTGCCAGCAGCTTAGACTACCTAGCGGGCTCCTACGAGCAGTACTTC. As protein: CASSLDYLAGSYEQYF.

This rearrangement joins TRBV19 to TRBJ1-2, with 10 bases identical to TRBD1. The CDR3 length is 16 residues. The germline V gene has CDR1 LNHDA and CDR2 SQIVND (reference sequence). The trim removed 2 bases at V and 3 bases at J, leaving 6 bases unmatched. CDR3 DNA: TGTGCCAGTAGTATACTCGGACAGGGGGTCGACTATGGCTACACCTTC. Translation gives CASSILGQGVDYGYTF. The variable domain in full, with the rest retrieved from reference TRBV19 and TRBJ1-2, is DGGITQSPKYLFRKEGQNVTLSCEQNLNHDAMYWYRQDPGQGLRLIYYSQIVNDFQKGDIAEGYSVSREKKESFPLTVTSAQKNPTAFYLCASSILGQGVDYGYTFGSGTRLTVV.

The rearrangement joins TRBV28 to TRBJ1-3; D may be TRBD1 (6 bases). The V and J ends lost 5 bases and 7 bases respectively, with 18 bases between them. The CDR3 is 15 residues long. The germline V gene has CDR1 MDHEN and CDR2 SYDVKM. The CDR3 sequence: CASSPLQGKKNTIYF. CDR3 nucleotides: TGTGCCAGCAGTCCCCTACAGGGAAAAAAGAACACCATATATTTT. The full variable domain, with the rest looked up from reference TRBV28 and TRBJ1-3, is DVKVTQSSRYLVKRTGEKVFLECVQDMDHENMFWYRQDPGLGLRLIYFSYDVKMKEKGDIPEGYSVSREKKERFSLILESASTNQTSMYLCASSPLQGKKNTIYFGEGSWLTVV.

This clone was seen a single time. The gene calls are TRBV5-4 and TRBJ2-5; 9 bases line up with TRBD2. The CDR3 totals 16 residues. Trimming cost V 4 bases and J 4 bases; bases outside gene matches: 11. CDR1 is SGHNT, CDR2 YYREEE, per germline (reference sequence). The CDR3 loop reads CASSLNLAGLLETQYF. The CDR3 bases are TGTGCCAGCAGCCTAAATCTAGCGGGACTTTTAGAGACCCAGTACTTC.

The J gene is TRBJ2-5, the V gene TRBV28; 8 bases map to TRBD2. V was pared by 6 bases and J by 0 bases, with 15 bases of the junction left unmatched. Germline V gene data show CDR1 as MDHEN and CDR2 as SYDVKM. The length of the CDR3 is 18 residues. The CDR3 spells CASSPRFSPSGYQETQYF. The DNA for the CDR3 is TGTGCCAGCAGCCCCCGATTTTCCCCTAGCGGGTACCAAGAGACCCAGTACTTC.

This clone was counted a few times. An end of the junction does not agree with germline; a read error may underlie this. The rearrangement links TRBV7-7 to TRBJ2-1; D possibly corresponds to TRBD1 (5 bases). This CDR3 spans 11 amino acids. The germline CDR1 and CDR2 sequences are SSHAT and FNYEAQ (reference sequence). Here the CDR3 DNA reads TGTGCTAGCAGCCCCATAACAGGGCAGTTCTTC. This translates into CASSPITGQFF.

This chain uses TRBV9 with TRBJ2-1, with 9 bases fitting TRBD1. V lost 5 bases, J lost 2 bases, and 5 bases stayed unmatched. This CDR3 has 15 amino acids. Germline V gives CDR1 SGDLS, CDR2 YYNGEE. As DNA, the CDR3 is TGTGCCAGCAGGCCAACAGGGGGCGCCTACAATGAGCAGTTCTTC. It is translated as CASRPTGGAYNEQFF.

This CDR3 reads CASSQFSGRVKDTQYF. The CDR3 DNA is TGTGCCAGCAGCCAATTTAGCGGGAGGGTTAAAGATACGCAGTATTTT. The rearrangement uses TRBV3-1 (or the pseudogene TRBV3-2) and TRBJ2-3, with 11 bases identical to TRBD2. There are 16 residues in the CDR3. Germline CDR1 reads LGHDT; CDR2 reads YNNKEL (reference sequence). V lost 2 bases and J lost 5; bases outside the gene matches: 6.

This clone was seen a few times. V gene TRBV24-1 combines with J gene TRBJ2-2; no definite D call. The V gene's germline CDR1 is KGHDR and CDR2 SFDVKD. The CDR3 runs 14 residues. Trimming pared 0 bases from V and 4 bases from J, leaving 5 bases between. The CDR3 DNA reads as TGTGCCACCAGTGATTTGACAAGCACCGGGGAGCTGTTTTTT. Translated, it gives CATSDLTSTGELFF.

This clone was recorded only once. The chain combines TRBV10-3 with TRBJ2-3, with 8 bases lining up with TRBD2. Germline CDR1 and CDR2: ENHRY and SYGVKD. CDR3 size: 15 residues. The V segment lost 10 bases and the J segment 2 bases; nucleotides outside the gene matches: 11. The CDR3 DNA is TGTGCCACCCTACCGGAGCGGGGGAACACAGATACGCAGTATTTT. Amino acids: CATLPERGNTDTQYF.

This clone appeared a single time. This sequence joins TRBV7-3 and TRBJ2-2, with a weak D call TRBD1 (5 bases). The CDR3 runs to 15 residues. The germline CDR1 and CDR2 sequences are SGHTA and FQGTGA. Deletions cut 2 bases from V and 7 bases from J, with 14 bases between. The CDR3 spells CASSLEVFGHGELFF. The CDR3 DNA sequence: TGTGCCAGCAGCTTAGAGGTGTTCGGACACGGGGAGCTGTTTTTT. Drawing the rest from reference TRBV7-3 and TRBJ2-2, the complete variable domain is GAGVSQTPSNKVTEKGKYVELRCDPISGHTALYWYRQSLGQGPEFLIYFQGTGAADDSGLPNDRFFAVRPEGSVSTLKIQRTERGDSAVYLCASSLEVFGHGELFFGEGSRLTVL.

The chain is built from TRBV5-1 and TRBJ1-1; TRBD1 might be the D (6 bases). With 1 base removed from V and 1 base from J, the gap between germline ends came to 11 bases. Germline-derived CDR1 and CDR2 are SGHRS and YFSETQ. CDR3 length: 15 amino acids. CDR3 residues: CASSLRQASNTEAFF. In DNA, the CDR3 is TGCGCCAGCAGCTTGCGACAGGCATCGAACACTGAAGCTTTCTTT.

V and J are TRBV7-9 and TRBJ1-5, with D possibly TRBD1 on 6 matching bases. The germline V gene encodes CDR1 SEHNR and CDR2 FQNEAQ (reference sequence). CDR3 length: 15 residues. V lost 1 base, J lost 8 bases, and 15 bases lay in between. The DNA for the CDR3 is TGTGCCAGCAGCTTAGTAGGGCAGGGGTTTGAGCCCCAGCATTTT. Translated: CASSLVGQGFEPQHF.

As to this clone: Other DNA sequences in the same sample also yield this CDR3. The CDR3 DNA sequence: TGTGCCAGCAGCTCCAGACAGGGTGCCTATGGCTACACCTTC. It encodes CASSSRQGAYGYTF. The chain couples TRBV7-2 to TRBJ1-2; the match to TRBD1 covers 7 bases. Trimming at V came to 4 bases and at J to 4 bases, leaving 6 bases not matched to a gene. Germline CDR1 SGHTA, CDR2 FQGNSA. The CDR3 loop spans 14 amino acids.

The gene calls are TRBV21-1 and TRBJ2-5; TRBD2 is taken as the D call from the table, unchecked against the DNA. TRBV21-1 is annotated as a pseudogene. The CDR3 loop spans 14 amino acids. Written as DNA, the CDR3 is TGTGCCAGCCTAGGAGGAGGGGGAGGGGAGACCCAGTACTTC. This encodes CASLGGGGGETQYF.

J is TRBJ2-7 and V is TRBV11-2; 8 bases align to TRBD2. Per germline, CDR1 SGHAT and CDR2 FQNNGV. V was clipped by 1 base and J by 5 bases; unmatched bases: 7. There are 15 residues in the CDR3. In DNA form, the CDR3 reads TGTGCCAGCAGCTTAGGTATCAGCGGGAGTGACGAGCAGTACTTC. Translating gives CASSLGISGSDEQYF.

V gene TRBV7-9 combines with J gene TRBJ2-4; 9 bases are shared with TRBD1. This CDR3 is 15 amino acids long. Trimming took 5 bases from V and 9 from J; bases not matched to a gene: 11. Germline values: CDR1 SEHNR, CDR2 FQNEAQ (reference sequence). The CDR3 loop reads CASSSWGQGIIIQYF. In nucleotides, the CDR3 is TGTGCCAGCAGCAGCTGGGGACAGGGTATCATCATTCAGTACTTC.

This clone was seen more than once but under ten times. The V gene is TRBV5-4, the J gene TRBJ1-1; 7 bases align to TRBD1. V was clipped by 4 bases and J by 6 bases; unmatched bases: 6. The CDR3 sequence is 13 residues long. Germline CDR1 reads SGHNT; CDR2 reads YYREEE (reference sequence). CDR3 DNA sequence: TGTGCCAGCAGCCCTACAGGGGCCTCTGAAGCTTTCTTT. As protein: CASSPTGASEAFF.

CDR3 DNA: TGTGCCAGCAAACTAGCGGGGGGAAAACCCGGGGAGCTGTTTTTT. It yields the protein CASKLAGGKPGELFF. This chain connects TRBV28 to TRBJ2-2, with TRBD2 matching over 12 bases. The CDR3 runs 15 residues. Germline CDR1 and CDR2: MDHEN and SYDVKM. Losses at the gene ends were 7 bases for V and 6 bases for J; bases not matched to a gene: 6. Looking up the rest from reference TRBV28 and TRBJ2-2 gives the full variable domain: DVKVTQSSRYLVKRTGEKVFLECVQDMDHENMFWYRQDPGLGLRLIYFSYDVKMKEKGDIPEGYSVSREKKERFSLILESASTNQTSMYLCASKLAGGKPGELFFGEGSRLTVL.

This clone was detected once. The rearrangement uses TRBV5-5 and TRBJ1-2; D might be TRBD1 (5 bases). The germline V gene has CDR1 SGHKS and CDR2 YYEKEE (reference sequence). Trimming removed 1 base at V and 1 base at J, with 8 bases between. This CDR3 comprises 14 residues. CDR3 bases: TGTGCCAGCAGCTTGCGACAGCTTAACTATGGCTACACCTTC. As protein: CASSLRQLNYGYTF.

This chain uses TRBV27 with TRBJ2-3; no clear D gene. CDR3 length: 16 amino acids. The germline V gene has CDR1 MNHEY and CDR2 SMNVEV (reference sequence). The V and J ends lost 0 bases and 6 bases respectively, with 16 bases between them. Here the CDR3 reads CASSLSPPRFRDTQYF. CDR3 nucleotides: TGTGCCAGCAGTTTATCCCCACCACGATTCAGGGATACGCAGTATTTT.

The chain has TRBV7-2 and TRBJ1-6; 7 bases line up with TRBD1. V lost 4 bases to trimming and J lost 7 bases; unmatched junction nucleotides: 4. The CDR3 contains 14 residues. Germline V gene lookup returns CDR1 SGHTA and CDR2 FQGNSA. The CDR3 DNA is TGTGCCAGCAGCTACTACAGGGGAAATTCACCCCTCCACTTT. Its protein is CASSYYRGNSPLHF.

The chain couples TRBV5-6 to TRBJ2-7; TRBD1 might be the D (5 bases). The CDR3 is 12 residues long. Per germline, CDR1 SGHDT and CDR2 YYEEEE. Deletions cut 2 bases from V and 6 bases from J, with 9 bases between. As DNA, the CDR3 is TGTGCCAGCAGCTTTACGACAGTCGAGCAGTACTTC. Its translation: CASSFTTVEQYF. The full variable domain, in which reference TRBV5-6 and TRBJ2-7 provide the parts outside the CDR3, is DAGVTQSPTHLIKTRGQQVTLRCSPKSGHDTVSWYQQALGQGPQFIFQYYEEEERQRGNFPDRFSGHQFPNYSSELNVNALLLGDSALYLCASSFTTVEQYFGPGTRLTVT.